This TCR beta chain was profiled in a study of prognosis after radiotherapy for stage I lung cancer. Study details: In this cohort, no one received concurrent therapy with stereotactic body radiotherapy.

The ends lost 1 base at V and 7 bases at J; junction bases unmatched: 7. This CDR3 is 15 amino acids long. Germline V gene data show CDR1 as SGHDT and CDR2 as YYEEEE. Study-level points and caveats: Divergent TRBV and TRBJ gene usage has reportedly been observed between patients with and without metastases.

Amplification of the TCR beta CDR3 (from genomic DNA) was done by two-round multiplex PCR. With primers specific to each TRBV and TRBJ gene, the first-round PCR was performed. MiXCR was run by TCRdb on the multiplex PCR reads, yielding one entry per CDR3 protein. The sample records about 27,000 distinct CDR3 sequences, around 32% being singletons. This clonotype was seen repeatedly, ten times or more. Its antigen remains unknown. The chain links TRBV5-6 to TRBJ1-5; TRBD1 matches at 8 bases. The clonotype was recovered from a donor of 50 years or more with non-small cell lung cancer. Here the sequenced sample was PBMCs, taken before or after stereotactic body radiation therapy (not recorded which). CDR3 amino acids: CASSLWQGAGQPQHF. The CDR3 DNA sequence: TGTGCCAGCAGCTTGTGGCAGGGGGCAGGGCAGCCCCAGCATTTT.